This is a list of T cell receptor beta chains from one sample in a study of shared clonotypes between healthy human individuals. Assay used: immunoSEQ multiplex PCR; TCRdb lists only in-frame clones, some missing. Here the sample spans 2.3 million or so clones, over 85% being singletons. Sequencing used naive CD4+ T cells from PBMCs. The source is a man between 18 and 29 years old in good health. Some clones in this sample may be carry-over from other donors' samples. Each CDR3 is given with its conserved first and last residue. The order of the fields is J gene, D gene, V gene, clone size, CDR3 DNA, CDR3 protein. The D gene is left open where the match is weak. Rows give clone size only sometimes, using once, few, many, or a class for an expanded clone.

j_gene: TRBJ1-4
d_gene: -
v_gene: TRBV28
abundance: -
CDR3nt: TGTGCCAGCAGTATTCGCGAAAAACTGTTTTTT
CDR3aa: CASSIREKLFF

j_gene: TRBJ2-7
d_gene: -
v_gene: TRBV2
abundance: -
CDR3nt: TGTGCAAGCGTTCCGAGGAGTCGCTCCTACGAGCAGTACTTC
CDR3aa: CASVPRSRSYEQYF

j_gene: TRBJ2-5
d_gene: -
v_gene: TRBV5-1
abundance: -
CDR3nt: TGCGCCAGCAGCGACCCCGGCGGAGTCCAAGAGACCCAGTACTTC
CDR3aa: CASSDPGGVQETQYF

j_gene: TRBJ2-3
d_gene: -
v_gene: TRBV5-6
abundance: -
CDR3nt: TGTGCCAGCAGCTTCCTCCGTTTAGATACGCAGTATTTT
CDR3aa: CASSFLRLDTQYF

j_gene: TRBJ1-5
d_gene: -
v_gene: TRBV6-5
abundance: -
CDR3nt: TGTGCCAGCAGTTCCCACCGTCGGGGGGTTGATCAGCCCCAGCATTTT
CDR3aa: CASSSHRRGVDQPQHF

j_gene: TRBJ1-2
d_gene: -
v_gene: TRBV28
abundance: -
CDR3nt: TGTGCCAGCAGCGGGGACCGGCTGGGCTACACCTTC
CDR3aa: CASSGDRLGYTF

j_gene: TRBJ2-1
d_gene: TRBD2
v_gene: TRBV4-3
abundance: -
CDR3nt: TGCGCCAGCAGCCAAAAACTCCGGACTAGCGGGAAAAGCTCCTACAATGAGCAGTTCTTC
CDR3aa: CASSQKLRTSGKSSYNEQFF

j_gene: TRBJ1-2
d_gene: -
v_gene: TRBV7-2
abundance: -
CDR3nt: TGTGCCAGCAGCTTAGCCACGCATAACTATGGCTACACCTTC
CDR3aa: CASSLATHNYGYTF

j_gene: TRBJ1-2
d_gene: -
v_gene: TRBV28
abundance: -
CDR3nt: TGTGCCAGCAGTACTTTAAAAAGCGCCAGCTATGGCTACACCTTC
CDR3aa: CASSTLKSASYGYTF

j_gene: TRBJ1-2
d_gene: -
v_gene: TRBV6-1
abundance: -
CDR3nt: TGTGCCAGCAGTGCCGCCGCTGGGCGTGATGGCTACACCTTC
CDR3aa: CASSAAAGRDGYTF

j_gene: TRBJ2-1
d_gene: -
v_gene: TRBV5-1
abundance: -
CDR3nt: TGCGCCAGCAGCTCTGGACAGACGTACAATGAGCAGTTCTTC
CDR3aa: CASSSGQTYNEQFF

j_gene: TRBJ2-3
d_gene: -
v_gene: TRBV19
abundance: -
CDR3nt: TGTGCCAGTAGTATAGATCTACGGTTAGATACGCAGTATTTT
CDR3aa: CASSIDLRLDTQYF

j_gene: TRBJ2-2
d_gene: -
v_gene: TRBV19
abundance: -
CDR3nt: TGTGCCAGCAGGGGGGCCCCTAAGCTGTTTTTT
CDR3aa: CASRGAPKLFF

j_gene: TRBJ2-3
d_gene: TRBD2
v_gene: TRBV5-1
abundance: -
CDR3nt: TGCGCCAGCAGCTTTCAGCGGGAGTCGATAGATACGCAGTATTTT
CDR3aa: CASSFQRESIDTQYF

j_gene: TRBJ2-1
d_gene: TRBD2
v_gene: TRBV11-1
abundance: -
CDR3nt: TGTGCCAGCAGCTTAGTAGCGGGGAGCTCCTACAATGAGCAGTTCTTC
CDR3aa: CASSLVAGSSYNEQFF

j_gene: TRBJ1-2
d_gene: -
v_gene: TRBV6-6
abundance: -
CDR3nt: TGTGCCAGCACCAAGACGGGCAGGGGCTACACCTTC
CDR3aa: CASTKTGRGYTF

j_gene: TRBJ1-2
d_gene: -
v_gene: TRBV4-1
abundance: few
CDR3nt: TGCGCCAGCAGCCAGGGACGGTCGGATGGCTACACCTTC
CDR3aa: CASSQGRSDGYTF

j_gene: TRBJ2-1
d_gene: -
v_gene: TRBV29-1
abundance: -
CDR3nt: TGCAGCGTTGAGCGGAACTCTTTCGATGAGCAGTTCTTC
CDR3aa: CSVERNSFDEQFF

j_gene: TRBJ2-3
d_gene: -
v_gene: TRBV27
abundance: -
CDR3nt: TGTGCCAGCAGTTTAAGGGTTAGCACAGATACGCAGTATTTT
CDR3aa: CASSLRVSTDTQYF

j_gene: TRBJ2-7
d_gene: -
v_gene: TRBV5-1
abundance: -
CDR3nt: TGCGCCAGCAGCACACGTTCCGGGGCCAACTCCTACGAGCAGTACTTC
CDR3aa: CASSTRSGANSYEQYF

j_gene: TRBJ2-3
d_gene: TRBD1
v_gene: TRBV29-1
abundance: -
CDR3nt: TGCAGCGTTGGTAAGGGGGCCCCCACAGATACGCAGTATTTT
CDR3aa: CSVGKGAPTDTQYF

j_gene: TRBJ2-3
d_gene: TRBD1
v_gene: TRBV6-5
abundance: -
CDR3nt: TGTGCCAGCACCGGGACAGGGACAGATACGCAGTATTTT
CDR3aa: CASTGTGTDTQYF

j_gene: TRBJ2-7
d_gene: -
v_gene: TRBV6-5
abundance: -
CDR3nt: TGTGCCAGCAGTTACGGGTGGGATTCCTACGAGCAGTACTTC
CDR3aa: CASSYGWDSYEQYF

j_gene: TRBJ2-2
d_gene: -
v_gene: TRBV28
abundance: -
CDR3nt: TGTGCCAGCAGGTTCCCCGGGACCGGGGAGCTGTTTTTT
CDR3aa: CASRFPGTGELFF

j_gene: TRBJ1-1
d_gene: -
v_gene: TRBV11-2
abundance: -
CDR3nt: TGTGCCAGCAGCACGAGCCTGGGGGGCGCTGAAGCTTTCTTT
CDR3aa: CASSTSLGGAEAFF

j_gene: TRBJ2-1
d_gene: -
v_gene: TRBV18
abundance: -
CDR3nt: TGTGCCAGCTCCAGGGAAGTCGCTGAGCAGTTCTTC
CDR3aa: CASSREVAEQFF

j_gene: TRBJ1-1
d_gene: -
v_gene: TRBV27
abundance: -
CDR3nt: TGTGCCACCTTCTTGAACACTGAAGCTTTCTTT
CDR3aa: CATFLNTEAFF

j_gene: TRBJ1-5
d_gene: TRBD1
v_gene: TRBV19
abundance: -
CDR3nt: TGTGCCAGTAGTAAGGGACAGGGCGGTAATCAGCCCCAGCATTTT
CDR3aa: CASSKGQGGNQPQHF

j_gene: TRBJ1-2
d_gene: -
v_gene: TRBV5-1
abundance: -
CDR3nt: TGCGCCAGCAGCTTGGCCGTGAGGGGCGCAAATGGCTACACCTTC
CDR3aa: CASSLAVRGANGYTF

j_gene: TRBJ2-3
d_gene: -
v_gene: TRBV10-3
abundance: -
CDR3nt: TGTGCCATCAGTGAGGGGACGGGTGATACGCAGTATTTT
CDR3aa: CAISEGTGDTQYF

j_gene: TRBJ1-2
d_gene: -
v_gene: TRBV23-1
abundance: -
CDR3nt: TGCGCCAGCAGTCAATCGCAAGGGGATGGCTACACCTTC
CDR3aa: CASSQSQGDGYTF

j_gene: TRBJ2-4
d_gene: -
v_gene: TRBV11-3
abundance: -
CDR3nt: TGTGCCAGCAGCTTAGGTTCTAACATTCAGTACTTC
CDR3aa: CASSLGSNIQYF

j_gene: TRBJ1-1
d_gene: TRBD1
v_gene: TRBV19
abundance: -
CDR3nt: TGTGCCAGTAGTATCCGACAGGGCACCCGAGCTTTCTTT
CDR3aa: CASSIRQGTRAFF

j_gene: TRBJ2-5
d_gene: -
v_gene: TRBV6-5
abundance: few
CDR3nt: TGTGCCAGCAGTTACTCTGCGGGAAGCCAAGAGACCCAGTACTTC
CDR3aa: CASSYSAGSQETQYF

j_gene: TRBJ2-7
d_gene: -
v_gene: TRBV5-6
abundance: -
CDR3nt: TGTGCCAGCAGCTTGGCCCTCAGCGGGTACTCCTACGAGCAGTACTTC
CDR3aa: CASSLALSGYSYEQYF

j_gene: TRBJ2-3
d_gene: -
v_gene: TRBV25-1
abundance: -
CDR3nt: TGTGCCAGCAGTGAACCCCTCGGGGCCGGCACAGATACGCAGTATTTT
CDR3aa: CASSEPLGAGTDTQYF

j_gene: TRBJ2-1
d_gene: TRBD1
v_gene: TRBV7-9
abundance: -
CDR3nt: TGTGCCAGCTTCGCTGAACGGACAGGGGGTAGCAATGAGCAGTTCTTC
CDR3aa: CASFAERTGGSNEQFF

j_gene: TRBJ2-1
d_gene: TRBD2
v_gene: TRBV14
abundance: -
CDR3nt: TGTGCCAGCAGCGGACTAGCGAACGACAATGAGCAGTTCTTC
CDR3aa: CASSGLANDNEQFF

j_gene: TRBJ2-3
d_gene: -
v_gene: TRBV7-3
abundance: -
CDR3nt: TGTGCCAGCAGCTTAAAGGCGGAAGATACGCAGTATTTT
CDR3aa: CASSLKAEDTQYF

j_gene: TRBJ2-1
d_gene: -
v_gene: TRBV7-9
abundance: -
CDR3nt: TGTGCCAGCGATATCTACAATGAGCAGTTCTTC
CDR3aa: CASDIYNEQFF

j_gene: TRBJ1-2
d_gene: -
v_gene: TRBV2
abundance: -
CDR3nt: TGTGCCAGCAGTGAAACACAGAACTATGGCTACACCTTC
CDR3aa: CASSETQNYGYTF

j_gene: TRBJ2-3
d_gene: TRBD1
v_gene: TRBV6-1
abundance: -
CDR3nt: TGTGCCAAGAGGGGACAGGGTGGGACAGATACGCAGTATTTT
CDR3aa: CAKRGQGGTDTQYF

j_gene: TRBJ2-6
d_gene: -
v_gene: TRBV28
abundance: -
CDR3nt: TGTGCCAGCAGTCAGATCCGGGACATTCCATCTGGGGCCAACGTCCTGACTTTC
CDR3aa: CASSQIRDIPSGANVLTF

j_gene: TRBJ1-5
d_gene: TRBD1
v_gene: TRBV5-8
abundance: -
CDR3nt: TGTGCCAGCAGAGACAGGGGGCGCGGGCGGAGTCAGCCCCAGCATTTT
CDR3aa: CASRDRGRGRSQPQHF

j_gene: TRBJ1-1
d_gene: -
v_gene: TRBV6-6
abundance: -
CDR3nt: TGTGCCAGCAGTTACTCAGGTGGCCGCACTGAAGCTTTCTTT
CDR3aa: CASSYSGGRTEAFF